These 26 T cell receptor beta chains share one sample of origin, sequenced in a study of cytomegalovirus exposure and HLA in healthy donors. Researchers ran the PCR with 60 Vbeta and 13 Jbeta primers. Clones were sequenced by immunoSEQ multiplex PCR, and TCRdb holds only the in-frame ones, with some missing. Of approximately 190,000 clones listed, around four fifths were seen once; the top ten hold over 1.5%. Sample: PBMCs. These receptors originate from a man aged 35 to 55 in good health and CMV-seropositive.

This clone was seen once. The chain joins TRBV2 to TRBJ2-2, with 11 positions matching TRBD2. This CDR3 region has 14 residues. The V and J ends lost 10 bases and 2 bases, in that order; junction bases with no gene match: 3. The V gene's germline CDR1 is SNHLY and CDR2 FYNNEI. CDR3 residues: CAIGTSGNTGELFF. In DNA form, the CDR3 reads TGTGCCATCGGGACTAGCGGAAACACCGGGGAGCTGTTTTTT.

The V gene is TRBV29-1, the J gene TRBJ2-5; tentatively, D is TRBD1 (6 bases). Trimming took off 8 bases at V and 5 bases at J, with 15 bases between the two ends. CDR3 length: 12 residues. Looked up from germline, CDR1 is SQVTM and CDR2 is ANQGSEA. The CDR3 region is CSQRQVGETQYF. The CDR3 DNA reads TGCAGCCAGAGACAGGTCGGGGAGACCCAGTACTTC. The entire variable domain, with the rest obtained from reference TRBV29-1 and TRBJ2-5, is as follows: SAVISQKPSRDICQRGTSLTIQCQVDSQVTMMFWYRQQPGQSLTLIATANQGSEATYESGFVIDKFPISRPNLTFSTLTVSNMSPEDSSIYLCSQRQVGETQYFGPGTRLLVL.

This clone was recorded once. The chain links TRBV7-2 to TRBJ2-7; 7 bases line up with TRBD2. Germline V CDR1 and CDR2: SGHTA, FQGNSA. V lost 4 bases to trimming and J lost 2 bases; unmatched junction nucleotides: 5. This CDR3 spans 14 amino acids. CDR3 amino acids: CASSSRGGPYEQYF. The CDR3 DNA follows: TGTGCCAGCAGCTCCCGGGGAGGGCCCTACGAGCAGTACTTC.

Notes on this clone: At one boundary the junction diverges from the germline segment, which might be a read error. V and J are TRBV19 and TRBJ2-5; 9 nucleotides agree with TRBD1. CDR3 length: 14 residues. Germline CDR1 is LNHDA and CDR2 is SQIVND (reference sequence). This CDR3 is CASSPYRGQGTQYF. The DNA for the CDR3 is TGTGCCAGTAGTCCTTACAGGGGGCAAGGGACCCAGTACTTC. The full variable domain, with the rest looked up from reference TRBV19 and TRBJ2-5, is DGGITQSPKYLFRKEGQNVTLSCEQNLNHDAMYWYRQDPGQGLRLIYYSQIVNDFQKGDIAEGYSVSREKKESFPLTVTSAQKNPTAFYLCASSPYRGQGTQYFGPGTRLLVL.

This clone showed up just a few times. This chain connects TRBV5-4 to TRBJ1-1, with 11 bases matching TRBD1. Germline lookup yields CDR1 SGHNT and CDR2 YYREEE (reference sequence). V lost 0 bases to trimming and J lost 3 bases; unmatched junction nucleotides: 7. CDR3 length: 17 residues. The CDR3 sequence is CASSLDLLGQGDTEAFF. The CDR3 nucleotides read TGTGCCAGCAGCTTGGATTTGTTGGGACAGGGGGACACTGAAGCTTTCTTT.

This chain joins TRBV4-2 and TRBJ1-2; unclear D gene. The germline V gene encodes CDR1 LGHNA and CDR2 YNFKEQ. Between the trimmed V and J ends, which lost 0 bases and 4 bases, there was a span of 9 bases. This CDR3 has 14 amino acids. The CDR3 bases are TGTGCCAGCAGCCAAGACAGGTCGACCTATGGCTACACCTTC. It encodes CASSQDRSTYGYTF.

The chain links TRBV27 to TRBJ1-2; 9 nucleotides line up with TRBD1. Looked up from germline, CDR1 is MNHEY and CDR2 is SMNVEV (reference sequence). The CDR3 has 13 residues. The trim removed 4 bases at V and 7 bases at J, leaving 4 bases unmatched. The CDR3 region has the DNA TGTGCCAGCAGTTCCCGGACAGGGGCTGGCTACACCTTC. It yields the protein CASSSRTGAGYTF.

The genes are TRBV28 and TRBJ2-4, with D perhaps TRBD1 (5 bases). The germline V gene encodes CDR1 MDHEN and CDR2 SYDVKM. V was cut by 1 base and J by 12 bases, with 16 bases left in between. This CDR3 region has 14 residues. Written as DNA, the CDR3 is TGTGCCAGCAGTTTATCGGGTCTAGGCGACAGTCAGTACTTC. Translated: CASSLSGLGDSQYF.

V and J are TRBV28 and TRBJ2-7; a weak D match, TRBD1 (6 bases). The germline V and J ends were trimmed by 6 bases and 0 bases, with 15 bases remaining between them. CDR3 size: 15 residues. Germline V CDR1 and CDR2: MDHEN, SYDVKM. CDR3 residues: CASSLRDTYSYEQYF. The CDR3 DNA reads TGTGCCAGCAGCCTCCGGGACACCTACTCCTACGAGCAGTACTTC.

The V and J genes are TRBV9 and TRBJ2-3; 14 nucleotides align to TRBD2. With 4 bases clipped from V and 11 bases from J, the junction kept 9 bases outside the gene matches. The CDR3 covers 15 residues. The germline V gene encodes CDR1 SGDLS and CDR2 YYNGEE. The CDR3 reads CASSTGLAGDWGQYF. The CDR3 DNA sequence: TGTGCCAGCAGCACGGGACTAGCGGGAGACTGGGGGCAGTATTTT.

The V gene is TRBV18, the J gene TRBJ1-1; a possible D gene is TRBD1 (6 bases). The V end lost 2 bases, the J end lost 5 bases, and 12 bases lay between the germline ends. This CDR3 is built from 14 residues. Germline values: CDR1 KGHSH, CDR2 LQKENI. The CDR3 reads CASSPSIRGTEAFF. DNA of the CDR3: TGTGCCAGCTCACCATCTATTAGGGGGACTGAAGCTTTCTTT. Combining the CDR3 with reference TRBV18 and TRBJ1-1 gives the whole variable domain NAGVMQNPRHLVRRRGQEARLRCSPMKGHSHVYWYRQLPEEGLKFMVYLQKENIIDESGMPKERFSAEFPKEGPSILRIQQVVRGDSAAYFCASSPSIRGTEAFFGQGTRLTVV.

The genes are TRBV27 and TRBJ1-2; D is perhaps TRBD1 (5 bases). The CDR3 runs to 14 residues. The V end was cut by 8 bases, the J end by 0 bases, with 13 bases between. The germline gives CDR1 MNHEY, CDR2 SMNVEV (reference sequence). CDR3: CASGGTEANYGYTF. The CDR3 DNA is TGTGCCAGCGGAGGGACGGAAGCTAACTATGGCTACACCTTC.

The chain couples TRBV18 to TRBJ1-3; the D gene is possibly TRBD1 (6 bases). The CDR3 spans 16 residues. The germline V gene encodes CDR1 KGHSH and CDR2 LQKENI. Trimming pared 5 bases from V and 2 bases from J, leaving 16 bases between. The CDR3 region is CASSFTGQFAGNTIYF. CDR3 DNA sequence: TGTGCCAGCTCATTCACGGGACAATTCGCTGGAAACACCATATATTTT.

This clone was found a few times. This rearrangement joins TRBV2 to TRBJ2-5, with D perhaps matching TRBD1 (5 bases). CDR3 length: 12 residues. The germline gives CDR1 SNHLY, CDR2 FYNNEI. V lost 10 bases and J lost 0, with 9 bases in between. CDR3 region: CATTGDQETQYF. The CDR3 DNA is TGTGCCACCACAGGCGACCAAGAGACCCAGTACTTC.

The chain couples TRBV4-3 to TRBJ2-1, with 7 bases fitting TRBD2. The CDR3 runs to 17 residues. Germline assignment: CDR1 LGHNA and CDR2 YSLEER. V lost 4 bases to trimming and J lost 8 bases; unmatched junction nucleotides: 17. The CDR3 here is CASSPGLAGANGDEQFF. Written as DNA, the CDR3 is TGCGCCAGCAGCCCGGGGTTGGCGGGAGCCAACGGGGATGAGCAGTTCTTC.

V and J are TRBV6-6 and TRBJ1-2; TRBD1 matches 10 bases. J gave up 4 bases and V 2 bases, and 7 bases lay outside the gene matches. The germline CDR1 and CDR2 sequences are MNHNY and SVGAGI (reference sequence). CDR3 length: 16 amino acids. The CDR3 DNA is TGTGCCAGCAGTTACGAAGGGACAGGGGTGAGCTATGGCTACACCTTC. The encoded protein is CASSYEGTGVSYGYTF.

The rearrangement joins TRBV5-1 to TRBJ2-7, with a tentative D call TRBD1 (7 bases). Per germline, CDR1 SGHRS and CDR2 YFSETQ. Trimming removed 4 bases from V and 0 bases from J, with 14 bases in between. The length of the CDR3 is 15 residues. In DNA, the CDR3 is TGCGCCAGCAGCCTGGAGGGGACAGCCTCCTACGAGCAGTACTTC. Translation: CASSLEGTASYEQYF.

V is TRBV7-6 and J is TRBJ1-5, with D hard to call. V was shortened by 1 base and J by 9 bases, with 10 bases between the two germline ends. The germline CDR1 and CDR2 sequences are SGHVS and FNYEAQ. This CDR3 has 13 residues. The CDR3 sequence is CASSLGSNGPQHF. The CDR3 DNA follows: TGTGCCAGCAGCTTAGGATCCAACGGGCCCCAGCATTTT.

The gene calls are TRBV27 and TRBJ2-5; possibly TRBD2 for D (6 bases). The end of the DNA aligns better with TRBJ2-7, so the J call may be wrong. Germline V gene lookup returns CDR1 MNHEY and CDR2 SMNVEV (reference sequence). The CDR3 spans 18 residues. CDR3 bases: TGTGCCAGCAGTCTCCGGGAGCGACAGTCGACTTTTCCCTACGAGCAGTACTTC. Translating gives CASSLRERQSTFPYEQYF.

The CDR3 region is CASSRTGEIGYGYTF. The CDR3 DNA sequence: TGTGCCAGCAGCCGTACAGGGGAAATAGGCTATGGCTACACCTTC. V gene TRBV6-5 combines with J gene TRBJ1-2, with TRBD1 matching 7 bases. The trim removed 6 bases at V and 4 bases at J, leaving 11 bases unmatched. CDR3 length equals 15 residues. Germline V gene sequence: CDR1 MNHEY, CDR2 SVGAGI.

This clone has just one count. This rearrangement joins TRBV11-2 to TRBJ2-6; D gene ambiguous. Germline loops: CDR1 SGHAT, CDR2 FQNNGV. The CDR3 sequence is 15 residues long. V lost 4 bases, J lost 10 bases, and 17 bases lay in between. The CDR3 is CASSSQVLSGNVLTF. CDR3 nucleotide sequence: TGTGCCAGCAGCTCCCAAGTTCTATCTGGTAACGTCCTGACTTTC.

CDR3 coding DNA: TGTGCCAGCAGCCGGGGAAATCAGCCCCAGCATTTT. This translates into CASSRGNQPQHF. The rearrangement joins TRBV7-9 to TRBJ1-5; no clear D. The CDR3 sequence is 12 residues long. The germline CDR1 and CDR2 sequences are SEHNR and FQNEAQ (reference sequence). V was cut by 5 bases and J by 4 bases, with 6 bases left in between.

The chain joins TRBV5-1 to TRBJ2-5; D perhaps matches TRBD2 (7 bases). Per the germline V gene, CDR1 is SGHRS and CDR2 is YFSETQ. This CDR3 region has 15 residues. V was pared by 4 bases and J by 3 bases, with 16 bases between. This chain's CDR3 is CASSPRGGDKETQYF. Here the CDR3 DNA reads TGCGCCAGCAGCCCGAGGGGAGGGGACAAAGAGACCCAGTACTTC.

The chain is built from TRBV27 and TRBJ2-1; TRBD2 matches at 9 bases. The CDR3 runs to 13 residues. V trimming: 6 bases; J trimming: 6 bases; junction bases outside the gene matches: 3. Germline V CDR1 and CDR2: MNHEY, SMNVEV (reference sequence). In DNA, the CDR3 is TGTGCCAGCAGGACTAGCGGAGGCAATGAGCAGTTCTTC. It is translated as CASRTSGGNEQFF.

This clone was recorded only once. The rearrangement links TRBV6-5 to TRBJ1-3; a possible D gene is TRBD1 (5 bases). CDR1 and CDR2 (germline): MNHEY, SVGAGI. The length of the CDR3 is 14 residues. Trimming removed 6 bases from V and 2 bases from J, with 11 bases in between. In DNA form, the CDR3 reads TGTGCCAGCAGCACAGGCGGGACTGGAAACACCATATATTTT. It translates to CASSTGGTGNTIYF.

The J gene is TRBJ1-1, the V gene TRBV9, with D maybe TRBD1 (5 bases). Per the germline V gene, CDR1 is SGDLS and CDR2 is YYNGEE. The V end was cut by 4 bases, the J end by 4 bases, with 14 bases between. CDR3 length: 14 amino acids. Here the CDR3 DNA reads TGTGCCAGCAGCCCAAGACAGCGAGTCACTGAAGCTTTCTTT. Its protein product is CASSPRQRVTEAFF. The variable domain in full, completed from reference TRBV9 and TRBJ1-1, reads DSGVTQTPKHLITATGQRVTLRCSPRSGDLSVYWYQQSLDQGLQFLIQYYNGEERAKGNILERFSAQQFPDLHSELNLSSLELGDSALYFCASSPRQRVTEAFFGQGTRLTVV.